Below, 27 T cell receptor beta chains from the same sample are listed, as sequenced in a study of T cells after yellow fever vaccination. MiXCR, run by TCRdb on the 5' RACE reads, gives a single entry per CDR3 protein. The sample lists under 400,000 distinct CDR3 sequences, around 12% occurring once. The specimen was CD4+ T cells sorted from PBMCs, collected 15 days after the yellow fever booster vaccination. These receptor sequences come from a man between 18 and 29 years old who received the YFV17D yellow fever vaccine.

A few counts support this clonotype. V and J are TRBV10-3 and TRBJ2-1; D ambiguous. Germline V gene sequence: CDR1 ENHRY, CDR2 SYGVKD. V shed 4 bases and J shed 10 bases, with 11 bases lying between them. The CDR3 spans 12 residues. The CDR3, as DNA: TGTGCCATCAGTGTGGCAGCCAGCGAGCAGTTCTTC. Amino acid sequence: CAISVAASEQFF.

This chain joins TRBV7-2 and TRBJ2-3, with TRBD2 identical over 10 bases. This CDR3 is built from 15 residues. The V gene's germline CDR1 is SGHTA and CDR2 FQGNSA. Trimming took 4 bases from V and 5 from J; bases not matched to a gene: 6. CDR3 amino acids: CASSSWTSGLDTQYF. The CDR3 DNA reads TGTGCCAGCAGCTCATGGACTAGCGGTCTAGATACGCAGTATTTT.

This clonotype appeared a few times. The chain employs TRBV2 and TRBJ1-5; D may be TRBD1 (5 bases). The CDR3 runs to 11 residues. V lost 6 bases, J lost 9 bases, and 9 bases lay in between. CDR1 SNHLY and CDR2 FYNNEI come from the germline V gene. Written as DNA, the CDR3 is TGTGCCAGCAGCCAAAGGGGGCCCCAGCATTTT. This sequence encodes CASSQRGPQHF.

The chain links TRBV5-1 to TRBJ2-1; 7 nucleotides agree with TRBD1. Unmatched junction bases numbered 2, after V lost 3 bases and J lost 5 bases. The germline CDR1 and CDR2 sequences are SGHRS and YFSETQ. This CDR3 comprises 13 residues. In DNA, the CDR3 is TGCGCCAGCAGCTCGGGACAGAACAATGAGCAGTTCTTC. It specifies CASSSGQNNEQFF.

A few counts support this clonotype. J is TRBJ2-2 and V is TRBV7-2; TRBD2 agrees at 8 bases. Germline V gene sequence: CDR1 SGHTA, CDR2 FQGNSA. The CDR3 loop spans 14 amino acids. Germline trimming cut 3 bases from V and 15 bases from J; bases unmatched to any gene: 12. CDR3 region: CASSLAGGPPLMFF. For the CDR3, the DNA is TGTGCCAGCAGCTTGGCGGGGGGCCCCCCTTTGATGTTTTTT.

On this clonotype: No DNA is shown, since the ends of the CDR3 on it are uncertain; the CDR3 is the one TCRdb lists. The chain links TRBV12-1 to TRBJ2-2; the table's D gene call, TRBD2, was not cross checked with the DNA. TRBV12-1 is shown as a pseudogene. The CDR3 is 20 residues long, counting both termini. The CDR3 is CASSFGLGTSGGHEGGELFF.

This clonotype was picked up a small number of times. V usage is TRBV4-2 and J usage is TRBJ2-1, with 8 bases that match TRBD2. The CDR3 runs to 17 residues. CDR1 is LGHNA, CDR2 YNFKEQ, per germline. After removal of 3 bases from V and 6 bases from J, the junction contained 13 bases not matched to a gene. The CDR3 protein is CASSQMERGRSLNEQFF. The CDR3 DNA follows: TGTGCCAGCAGCCAGATGGAGCGGGGGCGATCTCTCAATGAGCAGTTCTTC.

The rearrangement links TRBV6-4 to TRBJ2-3; TRBD1 is a possible D gene (6 bases). CDR1 and CDR2 (germline): MRHNA, SNTAGT. The CDR3 length is 13 residues. V was cut by 4 bases and J by 6 bases, with 11 bases left in between. CDR3: CASSVQGGDTQYF. The CDR3 nucleotides are TGTGCCAGCAGTGTACAGGGTGGGGATACGCAGTATTTT.

This clonotype has at least ten counts. The CDR3 DNA reads TGTGCCAGCAGTTTTAGTACGGGTTACACGTACTTC. Its translation is CASSFSTGYTYF. The rearrangement uses TRBV12-3 or TRBV12-4 and TRBJ2-7; D call uncertain. The CDR3 contains 12 residues. V was trimmed by 3 bases and J by 12 bases, leaving 15 bases between them.

This clonotype occurred a few times. The CDR3 DNA follows: TGCAGTTTCACGGCAGGGGAGCCGGAGACCCAGTACTTC. This codes for CSFTAGEPETQYF. V and J are TRBV20-1 and TRBJ2-5, with D tentatively TRBD1 (6 bases). The CDR3 sequence is 13 residues long. The germline CDR1 and CDR2 sequences are DFQATT and SNEGSKA (reference sequence). V dropped 8 bases and J dropped 5 bases, with 18 bases sitting between them.

This clonotype was detected only a few times. The chain combines TRBV6-5 with TRBJ1-1; 8 bases match TRBD1. The trim removed 8 bases at V and 5 bases at J, leaving 10 bases unmatched. The length of the CDR3 is 14 residues. Germline V gene data show CDR1 as MNHEY and CDR2 as SVGAGI. The CDR3 region has the DNA TGTGCCAGCGCCTCAAGGACAGGGAAGACTGAAGCTTTCTTT. Translating gives CASASRTGKTEAFF.

This clonotype has more than one count but fewer than ten. The V call is TRBV7-2, the J call TRBJ1-5, with a tentative D call TRBD1 (5 bases). The V and J ends lost 0 bases and 3 bases respectively, with 9 bases between them. The germline V gene encodes CDR1 SGHTA and CDR2 FQGNSA. The CDR3 is made up of 15 amino acids. This CDR3 reads CASSLAAGLNQPQHF. The CDR3 nucleotides are TGTGCCAGCAGCTTAGCCGCAGGGCTCAATCAGCCCCAGCATTTT.

This clonotype was recorded many times. CDR3 DNA: TGTGCCTGGACGGGCGGGGACCAAGAGACCCAGTACTTC. This sequence encodes CAWTGGDQETQYF. V gene TRBV30 combines with J gene TRBJ2-5; weak D call: TRBD2 (6 bases). Germline CDR1 reads GTSNPN; CDR2 reads SVGIG (reference sequence). V was pared by 4 bases and J by 0 bases, with 9 bases between. The CDR3 consists of 13 residues.

The table lists this clonotype with a few counts. V usage is TRBV3-1 and J usage is TRBJ2-3; 8 bases fit TRBD2. Germline lookup yields CDR1 LGHDT and CDR2 YNNKEL (reference sequence). Unmatched junction bases numbered 16, after V lost 5 bases and J lost 3 bases. The CDR3 is 18 amino acids. The CDR3 region has the DNA TGTGCCAGCAGCTCCCTGCCGGGAAGTAGCGGGGTAACAGATACGCAGTATTTT. Translated, it gives CASSSLPGSSGVTDTQYF.

This clonotype was found a few times. V is TRBV7-8 and J is TRBJ2-3; D ambiguous. Trimming shortened V by 0 bases and J by 5 bases, and 3 bases separated the two germline ends. CDR1 and CDR2 (germline): SGHVS, FQNEAQ. The CDR3 runs 12 residues. CDR3 coding DNA: TGTGCCAGCAGCTTAGCGCAAGATACGCAGTATTTT. Translation gives CASSLAQDTQYF.

This clonotype was picked up many times. The chain has TRBV18 and TRBJ1-5; no definite D call. V lost 3 bases and J lost 2, with 11 bases in between. Germline lookup yields CDR1 KGHSH and CDR2 LQKENI. This CDR3 comprises 15 residues. The CDR3: CASSPVPIGNQPQHF. In DNA form, the CDR3 reads TGTGCCAGCTCACCTGTACCTATTGGCAATCAGCCCCAGCATTTT. The full variable domain, rest sourced from reference TRBV18 and TRBJ1-5, is NAGVMQNPRHLVRRRGQEARLRCSPMKGHSHVYWYRQLPEEGLKFMVYLQKENIIDESGMPKERFSAEFPKEGPSILRIQQVVRGDSAAYFCASSPVPIGNQPQHFGDGTRLSIL.

V is TRBV6-2 or TRBV6-3 and J is TRBJ2-3, with 8 bases matching TRBD1. From germline, CDR1 is MNHEY and CDR2 SVGEGT. The CDR3 runs to 12 residues. V dropped 4 bases and J dropped 9; count of bases not matched to a gene: 3. The CDR3 nucleotides are TGTGCCAGCAGTTCGACAGGGGACACGCAGTATTTT. Amino acids: CASSSTGDTQYF.

This clonotype was picked up a small number of times. This chain uses TRBV5-1 with TRBJ2-5; a possible D gene is TRBD1 (6 bases). Trimming stripped 4 bases from V and 3 bases from J, with 13 bases between. The germline gives CDR1 SGHRS, CDR2 YFSETQ. CDR3 length: 14 amino acids. For the CDR3, the DNA is TGCGCCAGCAGCCCGGGGACACCCGAAGAGACCCAGTACTTC. This gives the protein CASSPGTPEETQYF.

This chain joins TRBV20-1 and TRBJ2-7; D tentatively reads TRBD1 or TRBD2 (6 bases each). The CDR3 consists of 13 residues. V lost 5 bases and J 3 bases, leaving 14 bases between the germline ends. Germline V gene data show CDR1 as DFQATT and CDR2 as SNEGSKA (reference sequence). DNA of the CDR3: TGCAGTGCTCCGAAGGGGGGAAGCTACGAGCAGTACTTC. This sequence encodes CSAPKGGSYEQYF.

The chain uses TRBV29-1 and TRBJ2-7; tentative D call: TRBD2 (6 bases). Germline V CDR1 and CDR2: SQVTM, ANQGSEA. V lost 6 bases and J 5 bases, leaving 17 bases between the germline ends. The CDR3 loop spans 13 amino acids. The CDR3 loop is CSVEGRVTHEQYF. The CDR3 DNA is TGCAGCGTGGAGGGTAGGGTAACCCACGAGCAGTACTTC.

The rearrangement joins TRBV10-3 to TRBJ1-5; D not resolved. The ends were cut back, 0 bases at V and 1 base at J, with 7 bases in the middle. Germline V lookup: CDR1 ENHRY, CDR2 SYGVKD. This CDR3 spans 15 amino acids. This chain's CDR3 is CAISESSRSNQPQHF. DNA for the CDR3: TGTGCCATCAGTGAGTCGTCTAGGAGCAATCAGCCCCAGCATTTT.

This clonotype was detected a few times. The rearrangement uses TRBV6-2 or TRBV6-3 and TRBJ2-1, with 10 bases that match TRBD2. The V gene end was trimmed by 3 bases and the J gene end by 1 base; junction bases not matched to a gene: 6. The CDR3 contains 17 residues. Germline CDR1 is MNHEY and CDR2 is SVGEGT. CDR3 residues: CASSYVAGGGSYNEQFF. The CDR3 bases are TGTGCCAGCAGTTATGTAGCGGGGGGTGGATCCTACAATGAGCAGTTCTTC.

This clonotype was counted ten times or more. This chain links TRBV7-9 with TRBJ2-7; D call uncertain. V was trimmed by 5 bases and J by 3 bases, leaving 8 bases between them. Germline-derived CDR1 and CDR2 are SEHNR and FQNEAQ (reference sequence). This CDR3 is built from 12 residues. The chain's CDR3 is CASSRDGYEQYV. The CDR3 coding sequence is TGTGCCAGCAGCCGAGACGGCTACGAGCAGTACGTC.

This clonotype was detected only a few times. This rearrangement joins TRBV5-6 to TRBJ2-7; TRBD1 agrees at 8 bases. The CDR3 contains 14 residues. Germline V CDR1 and CDR2: SGHDT, YYEEEE. With V trimmed by 5 bases and J by 2 bases, 6 bases remained unmatched. The CDR3 DNA follows: TGTGCCAGCAGAACTCAGGGGGCGGCCTACGAGCAGTACGTC. It encodes CASRTQGAAYEQYV.

This chain uses TRBV5-4 with TRBJ2-5; D perhaps matches TRBD2 (6 bases). The V end was cut by 1 base, the J end by 1 base, with 14 bases between. Germline lookup yields CDR1 SGHNT and CDR2 YYREEE (reference sequence). The CDR3 extends over 16 amino acids. The CDR3 is CASSLRPQGLQETQYF. The DNA for the CDR3 is TGTGCCAGCAGCTTGAGGCCCCAGGGACTCCAAGAGACCCAGTACTTC.

The CDR3 is CASSGTDSGANVLTF. CDR3 DNA: TGTGCCAGCAGTGGGACGGACTCTGGGGCCAACGTCCTGACTTTC. This chain joins TRBV2 and TRBJ2-6, with D unclear. V lost 4 bases, J lost 0 bases, and 7 bases lay in between. Germline lookup yields CDR1 SNHLY and CDR2 FYNNEI. The CDR3 loop spans 15 amino acids.

The genes are TRBV6-2 or TRBV6-3 and TRBJ1-1; a weak D match, TRBD1 (5 bases). The V gene lost 6 bases and the J gene lost 6 bases, with 14 bases spanning the gap. The CDR3 runs to 13 residues. Germline loops: CDR1 MNHEY, CDR2 SVGEGT. The CDR3 coding sequence is TGTGCCAGCAGCCTAAGAGGGGAGTCTGAAGCTTTCTTT. Translated: CASSLRGESEAFF.